The 19 T cell receptor beta chains presented below share a single source sample, sequenced in a study of blood T cell repertoires in COVID-19. Profiled with immunoSEQ multiplex PCR; TCRdb holds only in-frame clones, not every one. The sample yields 100,000 to 150,000 clones, around 81% seen once. Sequenced material: peripheral blood. The receptor set was obtained from a woman aged 55-75 years with active or convalescent COVID-19.

The chain has TRBV19 and TRBJ1-3; D gene ambiguous. This CDR3 has 12 residues. V gave up 5 bases and J gave up 4 bases, with 6 bases separating them. The V gene's germline CDR1 is LNHDA and CDR2 SQIVND (reference sequence). The CDR3 sequence is CASSYSGNTIYF. In nucleotides, the CDR3 is TGTGCCAGTAGTTACAGCGGAAACACCATATATTTT.

The rearrangement uses TRBV6-6 and TRBJ1-3, with D perhaps TRBD1 (5 bases). The V and J ends lost 4 bases and 4 bases respectively, with 11 bases between them. CDR1 and CDR2 (germline): MNHNY, SVGAGI (reference sequence). The CDR3 runs 14 residues. CDR3 coding DNA: TGTGCCAGCAGTTCTATGACAGAGGGAAACACCATATATTTT. Protein sequence: CASSSMTEGNTIYF.

The V gene is TRBV5-4, the J gene TRBJ1-2, with 10 bases lining up with TRBD1. The V gene's germline CDR1 is SGHNT and CDR2 YYREEE (reference sequence). Losses at the gene ends were 5 bases for V and 9 bases for J; bases not matched to a gene: 10. The CDR3 is made up of 14 amino acids. As DNA, the CDR3 is TGTGCCAGCAGTCAACCGGGACAGGGGAGAAGCTACACCTTC. The encoded protein is CASSQPGQGRSYTF.

The chain combines TRBV19 with TRBJ1-4; D is perhaps TRBD1 (6 bases). This CDR3 has 15 amino acids. V was shortened by 5 bases and J by 8 bases, with 18 bases between the two germline ends. Germline CDR1 LNHDA, CDR2 SQIVND (reference sequence). CDR3 residues: CASSPPGRGAEKLFF. The DNA of the CDR3 is TGTGCCAGTAGTCCCCCGGGGCGGGGGGCGGAAAAACTGTTTTTT.

V and J are TRBV29-1 and TRBJ1-1; a weak D match, TRBD1 (5 bases). The germline V and J ends were trimmed by 7 bases and 4 bases, with 10 bases remaining between them. The CDR3 has 11 amino acids. The germline gives CDR1 SQVTM, CDR2 ANQGSEA. Here the CDR3 reads CSAFQGTEAFF. CDR3 coding DNA: TGCAGCGCCTTTCAGGGCACTGAAGCTTTCTTT.

The chain has TRBV24-1 and TRBJ2-1, with 8 bases aligning to TRBD2. After removal of 4 bases from V and 2 bases from J, the junction contained 3 bases not matched to a gene. Germline lookup yields CDR1 KGHDR and CDR2 SFDVKD. CDR3 length: 15 residues. The CDR3 reads CATSETGRAYNEQFF. The DNA of the CDR3 is TGTGCCACCAGTGAAACCGGGAGGGCCTACAATGAGCAGTTCTTC.

CDR3 nucleotide sequence: TGTGCCACCAGCAGGGATTTAGAGGGGAACAGGGTTAGAGCTTTCTTT. Protein: CATSRDLEGNRVRAFF. The J gene is TRBJ1-1, the V gene TRBV15; TRBD1 is a possible D gene (6 bases). This CDR3 has 16 amino acids. Trimming removed 3 bases from V and 10 bases from J, with 24 bases in between. CDR1 is LNHNV, CDR2 YYDKDF, per germline (reference sequence).

This clone was observed once. CDR3 DNA: TGTGCCAGCAGCTTACGGGGGGGCCAAGAAGATACGCAGTATTTT. Translated, it gives CASSLRGGQEDTQYF. The genes are TRBV7-8 and TRBJ2-3; 8 bases line up with TRBD2. Germline V CDR1 and CDR2: SGHVS, FQNEAQ. The CDR3 sequence is 15 residues long. V shed 2 bases, J shed 5 bases, and the junction held 6 bases outside the gene matches.

V gene TRBV18 combines with J gene TRBJ2-2, with a tentative D call TRBD2 (6 bases). The length of the CDR3 is 16 residues. The germline gives CDR1 KGHSH, CDR2 LQKENI. V was shortened by 2 bases and J by 2 bases, with 12 bases between the two germline ends. CDR3 nucleotides: TGTGCCAGCTCACCAATGGCGGGGATAAACACCGGGGAGCTGTTTTTT. Its protein product is CASSPMAGINTGELFF.

The chain is built from TRBV30 and TRBJ1-2; 8 bases align to TRBD1. The CDR3 sequence is 14 residues long. CDR1 and CDR2 (germline): GTSNPN, SVGIG (reference sequence). The V and J ends lost 1 base and 4 bases, in that order; junction bases with no gene match: 5. The CDR3 DNA sequence: TGTGCCTGGAGTGGCGACAGGGGCTTCTATGGCTACACCTTC. Encoded protein: CAWSGDRGFYGYTF.

In its sample, this clone was seen once. The chain uses TRBV5-1 and TRBJ1-2; the D gene is possibly TRBD1 (6 bases). CDR1 and CDR2 (germline): SGHRS, YFSETQ. Trimming cost V 4 bases and J 6 bases, with 19 bases left between them. The CDR3 length is 15 residues. CDR3 coding DNA: TGCGCCAGCAGCGCCCAACAGGGTGCGGTACATGGCTACACCTTC. It encodes CASSAQQGAVHGYTF.

The chain combines TRBV3-1 (or the pseudogene TRBV3-2) with TRBJ1-3; 8 bases are shared with TRBD1. The junction had 6 bases not matched to a gene; V was cut back by 2 bases and J by 0 bases. CDR3 length: 17 amino acids. In germline, CDR1 is LGHDT, CDR2 YNNKEL (reference sequence). CDR3 nucleotides: TGTGCCAGCAGCCAAAGCTGGACAGGGTTCTCTGGAAACACCATATATTTT. This translates into CASSQSWTGFSGNTIYF.

The chain carries TRBV29-1 and TRBJ2-7; 11 bases agree with TRBD2. CDR1 is SQVTM and CDR2 is ANQGSEA in the germline V gene. V lost 4 bases, J lost 6 bases, and 5 bases stayed unmatched. The CDR3 spans 13 residues. The CDR3 is CSVVTSGSFEQYF. CDR3 bases: TGCAGCGTTGTCACTAGCGGGAGTTTCGAGCAGTACTTC.

In this sample, this clone turned up once. The CDR3 spells CASSGGQVGNQPQHF. For the CDR3, the DNA is TGTGCCAGCAGCGGGGGACAAGTCGGCAATCAGCCCCAGCATTTT. The rearrangement joins TRBV5-8 to TRBJ1-5; D perhaps matches TRBD1 (6 bases). The CDR3 is made up of 15 amino acids. V was cut by 4 bases and J by 2 bases, with 13 bases left in between. The germline gives CDR1 SGHTS, CDR2 YDEGEE.

The J gene is TRBJ1-4, the V gene TRBV4-1; D gene uncertain. Germline loops: CDR1 MGHRA, CDR2 YSYEKL. V lost 0 bases and J lost 4, with 6 bases in between. The CDR3 is 14 amino acids. The CDR3 protein is CASSQEYVNEKLFF. The CDR3 DNA reads TGCGCCAGCAGCCAAGAGTATGTTAATGAAAAACTGTTTTTT.

The V call is TRBV27, the J call TRBJ2-2, with TRBD1 matching over 9 bases. Trimming took 6 bases from V and 6 from J; bases not matched to a gene: 2. The V gene's germline CDR1 is MNHEY and CDR2 SMNVEV (reference sequence). The CDR3 length is 13 residues. The CDR3 nucleotides read TGTGCCAGCAGACGGACAGGGGCCGGGGAGCTGTTTTTT. This sequence encodes CASRRTGAGELFF.

This sequence joins TRBV23-1 and TRBJ2-3; D ambiguous. TRBV23-1 is classed as an ORF, of uncertain function. Trimming stripped 7 bases from V and 4 bases from J, with 9 bases between. This CDR3 has 12 amino acids. CDR3 in amino acids: CASTLCADTQYF. CDR3 nucleotides: TGCGCCAGCACCCTTTGCGCAGATACGCAGTATTTT.

The DNA of the CDR3 is TGCGCCAGCAGCCGGGATACAGGGCGTGGATCTGAAGCTTTCTTT. It encodes CASSRDTGRGSEAFF. The chain is built from TRBV4-1 and TRBJ1-1; the D gene is possibly TRBD1 (6 bases). Germline values: CDR1 MGHRA, CDR2 YSYEKL. The V end lost 4 bases, the J end lost 6 bases, and 18 bases lay between the germline ends. The CDR3 runs 15 residues.

The sample holds one count of this clone. The chain couples TRBV28 to TRBJ2-7; 8 bases map to TRBD1. V lost 11 bases and J lost 5; bases outside the gene matches: 11. The CDR3 is made up of 13 amino acids. CDR1 is MDHEN, CDR2 SYDVKM, per germline. CDR3 loop: CASLRPGGDEQYF. CDR3 bases: TGTGCCTCCCTACGACCAGGGGGCGACGAGCAGTACTTC.